This T cell receptor beta chain was sequenced for a study of T-cell reconstitution after alpha-beta-depleted transplantation in children (dated by TCRdb to between 2015 and 2016). Background on the whole study: The study quantitatively tracked T-cell immune reconstitution after TCRalphabeta/CD19-depleted allogeneic hematopoietic cell transplantation in children using TCR repertoire profiling.

Of note for this clonotype: Its antigen target is currently unknown. The input lacks base qualities; no much larger clone sits a single base away.

What the research found in general, with its limitations: Hyperexpanded clone frequencies declined over subsequent months; after one year, T-cell counts and TCRbeta diversity were mostly attributed to newly produced T cells. In some patients, the high TCRbeta diversity seen at day 60 was put down to recipient T cells and intrathymic progenitors that had survived conditioning. The apparently early alphabetaT-cell count recovery about two months after transplant was reportedly dependent on only several hundred rapidly expanded clones derived from non-depleted graft cells.

Receptors were amplified or captured by PCR. Instrument on record: Illumina HiSeq 2500. Molecular barcoding was employed in the preparation of TCR libraries, with unique molecular identifiers being used to normalize TCRbeta repertoire quantification. The public reads were run again by TCRdb, first through fastp at Q25 and then through MiXCR, and only productive beta chains were kept. Rows are unified per CDR3 protein, each entry keeping the most common DNA and genes. Here the sample has about 980,000 distinct CDR3 sequences; about 29% occur a single time. The biggest ten clones account for roughly 31% of the sample. CDR1 and CDR2 are drawn from the germline V gene (reference sequence): SGHNT, YYREEE. The CDR3 spans 12 residues, from the cysteine through the phenylalanine. Only the CDR3 region is kept as DNA, spanning 36 bases read in frame from base 1. Cut back by 1 base and 9 bases, the V and J ends lie 8 bases apart.

The label giving this sample's treatment or condition can be read as: allogeneic hematopoietic cell transplantation with graft depleted of TCRalphabeta T cells and CD19 B cells. TCRalphabeta/CD19-depleted allogeneic hematopoietic cell grafts were given to the transplant recipients, all of whom were children. The sample consisted of PBMCs, mostly from graft donor cells, taken 360 days after TCRalphabeta/CD19-depleted stem cell transplant. The sequence joins TRBV5-4 to TRBJ2-1; 6 matching bases give a weak D call of TRBD1. The TCR sequence derives from a boy younger than two who had a stem cell transplant for SCID, so the T cells may come from the graft donor. The encoded CDR3 is CASSLTGSEQFF. The DNA sequence is as follows: TGTGCCAGCAGCTTGACAGGGAGTGAGCAGTTCTTC.